This T cell receptor (beta chain) is drawn from a study of technical replicates of blood from several donors. TCRdb's copy holds only in-frame clones and misses some; the assay was immunoSEQ multiplex PCR. The sample contains about 50,000 clones, nearly 95% of which appear only once. Germline loops: CDR1 LGHNT, CDR2 FRNRAP. There are 16 residues in the CDR3. J gave up 4 bases and V 5 bases, and 7 bases lay outside the gene matches. The chain carries TRBV12-5 and TRBJ2-1; 11 bases agree with TRBD2. Source material: PBMCs. The TCR comes from a human donor in good health. Some clones in this sample may be carry-over from other donors' samples. CDR3 loop: CASGPGTSGAYNEQFF. CDR3 bases: TGTGCTAGTGGTCCCGGGACTAGCGGAGCATACAATGAGCAGTTCTTC.